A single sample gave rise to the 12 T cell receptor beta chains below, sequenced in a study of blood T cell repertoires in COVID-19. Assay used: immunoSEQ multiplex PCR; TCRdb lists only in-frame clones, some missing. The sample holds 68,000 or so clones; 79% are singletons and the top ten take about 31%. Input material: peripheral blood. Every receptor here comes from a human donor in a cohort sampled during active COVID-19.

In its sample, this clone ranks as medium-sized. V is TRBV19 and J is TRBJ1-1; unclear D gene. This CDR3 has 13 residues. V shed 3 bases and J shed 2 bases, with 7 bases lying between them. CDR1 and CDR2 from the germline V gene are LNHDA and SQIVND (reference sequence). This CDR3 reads CASSISPNTEAFF. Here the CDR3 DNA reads TGTGCCAGTAGTATTTCTCCCAACACTGAAGCTTTCTTT. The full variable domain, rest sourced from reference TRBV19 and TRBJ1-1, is DGGITQSPKYLFRKEGQNVTLSCEQNLNHDAMYWYRQDPGQGLRLIYYSQIVNDFQKGDIAEGYSVSREKKESFPLTVTSAQKNPTAFYLCASSISPNTEAFFGQGTRLTVV.

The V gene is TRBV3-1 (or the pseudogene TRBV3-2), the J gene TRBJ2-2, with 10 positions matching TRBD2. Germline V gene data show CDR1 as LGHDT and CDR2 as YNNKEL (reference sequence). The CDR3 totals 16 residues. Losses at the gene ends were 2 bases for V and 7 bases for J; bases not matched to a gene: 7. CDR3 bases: TGTGCCAGCAGCCAAAACCTAGCGGGAGCCGGCGGGGAGCTGTTTTTT. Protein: CASSQNLAGAGGELFF.

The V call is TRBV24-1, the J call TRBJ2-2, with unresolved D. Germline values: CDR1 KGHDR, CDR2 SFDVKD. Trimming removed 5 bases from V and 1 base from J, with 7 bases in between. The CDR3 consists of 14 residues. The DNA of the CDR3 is TGTGCCACCAGTGTCTCTGTGAACACCGGGGAGCTGTTTTTT. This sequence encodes CATSVSVNTGELFF.

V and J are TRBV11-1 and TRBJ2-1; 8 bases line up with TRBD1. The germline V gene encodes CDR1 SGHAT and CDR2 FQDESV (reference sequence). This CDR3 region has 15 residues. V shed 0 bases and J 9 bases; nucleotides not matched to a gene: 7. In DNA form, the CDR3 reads TGTGCCAGCAGCTTAGCGGACAGGGTAACAACTGAGCAGTTCTTC. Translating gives CASSLADRVTTEQFF.

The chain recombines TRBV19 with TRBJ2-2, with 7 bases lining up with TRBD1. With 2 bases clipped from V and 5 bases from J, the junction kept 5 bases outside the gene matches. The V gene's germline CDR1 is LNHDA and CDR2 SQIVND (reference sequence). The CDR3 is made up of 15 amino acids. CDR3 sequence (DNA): TGTGCCAGTAGTATAAGGACAGGAGCAACCGGGGAGCTGTTTTTT. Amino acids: CASSIRTGATGELFF.

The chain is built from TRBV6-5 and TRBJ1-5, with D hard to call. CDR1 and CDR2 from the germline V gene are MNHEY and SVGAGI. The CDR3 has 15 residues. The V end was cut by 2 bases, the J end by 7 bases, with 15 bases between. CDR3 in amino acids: CASSYDKNNNQPQHF. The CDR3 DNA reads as TGTGCCAGCAGTTACGACAAAAACAACAACCAGCCCCAGCATTTT.

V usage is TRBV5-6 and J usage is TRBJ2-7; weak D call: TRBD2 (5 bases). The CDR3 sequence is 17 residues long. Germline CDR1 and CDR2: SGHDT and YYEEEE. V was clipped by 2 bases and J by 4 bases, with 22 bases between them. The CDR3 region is CASSFPGLPSLGYEQYF. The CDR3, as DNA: TGTGCCAGCAGCTTCCCCGGACTTCCTTCTTTGGGGTACGAGCAGTACTTC.

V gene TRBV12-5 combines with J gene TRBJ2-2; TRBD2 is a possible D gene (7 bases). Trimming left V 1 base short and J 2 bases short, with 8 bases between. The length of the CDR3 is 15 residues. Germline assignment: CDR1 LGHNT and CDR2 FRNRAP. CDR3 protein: CASGLGGGNTGELFF. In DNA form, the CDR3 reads TGTGCTAGTGGTTTGGGCGGGGGCAACACCGGGGAGCTGTTTTTT.

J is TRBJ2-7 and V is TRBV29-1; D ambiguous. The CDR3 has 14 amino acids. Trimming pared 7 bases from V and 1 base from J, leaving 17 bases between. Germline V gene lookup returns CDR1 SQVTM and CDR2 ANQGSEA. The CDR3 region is CSASAAEASYEQYF. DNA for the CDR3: TGCAGCGCTTCCGCGGCAGAAGCATCCTACGAGCAGTACTTC.

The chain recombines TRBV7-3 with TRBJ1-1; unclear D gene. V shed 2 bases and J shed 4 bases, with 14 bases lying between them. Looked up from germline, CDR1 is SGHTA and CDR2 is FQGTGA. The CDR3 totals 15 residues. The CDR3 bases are TGTGCCAGCAGCTTAGCCCCGGGATGGGGCACTGAAGCTTTCTTT. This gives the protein CASSLAPGWGTEAFF. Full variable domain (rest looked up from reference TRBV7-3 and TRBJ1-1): GAGVSQTPSNKVTEKGKYVELRCDPISGHTALYWYRQSLGQGPEFLIYFQGTGAADDSGLPNDRFFAVRPEGSVSTLKIQRTERGDSAVYLCASSLAPGWGTEAFFGQGTRLTVV.

The CDR3 sequence: CASSPGQGVSYNEQFF. Written as DNA, the CDR3 is TGCGCCAGCAGCCCGGGACAGGGGGTATCCTACAATGAGCAGTTCTTC. The chain combines TRBV5-1 with TRBJ2-1, with 11 bases identical to TRBD1. The germline CDR1 and CDR2 sequences are SGHRS and YFSETQ. With 4 bases clipped from V and 1 base from J, the junction kept 4 bases outside the gene matches. The CDR3 spans 16 residues.

The CDR3 loop is CASSSFREGSSYEQYF. The CDR3 DNA follows: TGTGCCAGTAGTTCCTTCAGGGAGGGTTCCTCCTACGAGCAGTACTTC. This chain joins TRBV19 and TRBJ2-7; TRBD2 aligns across 7 bases. Looked up from germline, CDR1 is LNHDA and CDR2 is SQIVND (reference sequence). J lost 0 bases, V lost 5 bases, and 10 bases had no gene match. CDR3 length: 16 amino acids.